The sequence of this T cell receptor beta chain was determined in a study of T cells in Graves' hyperthyroidism and ophthalmopathy. Overall study results and limits: Prediction of ophthalmopathy progression came a median around 6 months pre-onset. Most thyroid clonotypes that were expanded above 0.001 also turned up in blood.

This clonotype was counted many times. Its cognate antigen is unknown. Hyperthyroidism of Graves' type that showed no ophthalmopathy progression within 18 months was stable. What was amplified from RNA transcripts were TCR beta CDR3 regions. The HTBI primer set served for first-round RT-PCR of the TCR CDR3. One entry per CDR3 protein, called by TCRdb with MiXCR from the multiplex PCR reads. The sample shows 530,000 or so distinct CDR3 sequences, about half of them seen only once. The sequence was obtained from a woman aged 18-29 years with Graves' hyperthyroidism. The sequencing input was peripheral blood or thyroid tissue (not recorded which).

CDR3 in DNA: TGCAGTGCGGCAGGGGGCTACGAGCAGTACTTC. This codes for CSAAGGYEQYF. V is TRBV20-1 and J is TRBJ2-7; 7 bases map to TRBD1. V shed 6 bases, J shed 3 bases, and the junction held 2 bases outside the gene matches. CDR3 length equals 11 residues. Germline-derived CDR1 and CDR2 are DFQATT and SNEGSKA (reference sequence).